The 11 T cell receptor beta chains below come from one sample, sequenced in a study of blood T cell repertoires in COVID-19. TCRdb's copy holds only in-frame clones and misses some; the assay was immunoSEQ multiplex PCR. The sample holds nearly 95,000 clones, around four fifths seen once. Sample: peripheral blood. These receptors all stem from a human donor in a cohort sampled during active COVID-19.

The CDR3 here is CASSLDGLGTGELFF. CDR3 DNA: TGCGCCAGCAGCTTGGACGGACTAGGCACCGGGGAGCTGTTTTTT. V usage is TRBV5-1 and J usage is TRBJ2-2; 7 bases map to TRBD2. V was pared by 0 bases and J by 4 bases, with 3 bases of the junction left unmatched. The CDR3 sequence is 15 residues long. The germline V gene encodes CDR1 SGHRS and CDR2 YFSETQ.

Only one count was recorded for this clone. The chain uses TRBV4-1 and TRBJ2-7, with TRBD2 matching over 11 bases. This CDR3 region has 15 residues. Germline V gene sequence: CDR1 MGHRA, CDR2 YSYEKL. V lost 3 bases and J lost 3; bases outside the gene matches: 4. The CDR3 protein is CASSHRTSGHYEQYF. In DNA form, the CDR3 reads TGCGCCAGCAGCCATAGGACTAGCGGGCACTACGAGCAGTACTTC.

Remarks on this clone: This sample also contains other DNA sequences that code for the same CDR3. The CDR3 loop is CASSPGTSGSTDTQYF. As DNA, the CDR3 is TGTGCCAGCTCACCAGGGACTAGCGGAAGCACAGATACGCAGTATTTT. V gene TRBV18 combines with J gene TRBJ2-3; 11 bases agree with TRBD2. Germline V gene data show CDR1 as KGHSH and CDR2 as LQKENI. Losses at the gene ends were 2 bases for V and 0 bases for J; bases not matched to a gene: 1. There are 16 residues in the CDR3.

The chain combines TRBV7-6 with TRBJ2-3; D gene unclear. This CDR3 has 16 residues. Germline CDR1 is SGHVS and CDR2 is FNYEAQ. V lost 5 bases to trimming and J lost 0 bases, with 15 bases between them. CDR3 residues: CASSRWPLQSTDTQYF. The DNA of the CDR3 is TGTGCCAGCAGCCGCTGGCCCCTTCAAAGCACAGATACGCAGTATTTT.

The chain links TRBV6-5 to TRBJ2-1; D not resolved. The CDR3 consists of 11 residues. In germline, CDR1 is MNHEY, CDR2 SVGAGI. Between the trimmed V and J ends, which lost 8 bases and 1 base, there was a span of 3 bases. CDR3 protein: CASPSYNEQFF. CDR3 DNA: TGTGCCAGCCCGTCCTACAATGAGCAGTTCTTC.

V and J are TRBV7-9 and TRBJ1-2, with D possibly TRBD1 on 6 matching bases. CDR1 and CDR2 from the germline V gene are SEHNR and FQNEAQ (reference sequence). V lost 5 bases and J 7 bases, leaving 11 bases between the germline ends. CDR3 length: 12 amino acids. The CDR3 nucleotides are TGTGCCAGCAGCCTGAAGGGGGTTGGCTACACCTTC. Translated, it gives CASSLKGVGYTF.

The chain carries TRBV2 and TRBJ1-1; D gene ambiguous. This CDR3 region has 12 residues. From germline, CDR1 is SNHLY and CDR2 FYNNEI. Trimming removed 2 bases from V and 5 bases from J, with 6 bases in between. CDR3 nucleotide sequence: TGTGCCAGCAGTGAATACCGGACTGAAGCTTTCTTT. This encodes CASSEYRTEAFF.

The chain couples TRBV6-5 to TRBJ1-2; D ambiguous. The CDR3 is 12 residues long. The ends were cut back, 5 bases at V and 7 bases at J, with 11 bases in the middle. Germline V gives CDR1 MNHEY, CDR2 SVGAGI. The CDR3 nucleotides are TGTGCCAGCAGTCGAGGGTTCGGTGGCTACACCTTC. It translates to CASSRGFGGYTF.

This clone was seen once. V usage is TRBV7-9 and J usage is TRBJ2-3, with 11 bases lining up with TRBD2. The ends lost 5 bases at V and 2 bases at J; junction bases unmatched: 6. The CDR3 extends over 16 amino acids. Germline CDR1 is SEHNR and CDR2 is FQNEAQ (reference sequence). The CDR3 bases are TGTGCCAGCAGCCTCGGACTAGCGGGTACCACAGATACGCAGTATTTT. Translated: CASSLGLAGTTDTQYF.

The chain carries TRBV7-8 and TRBJ1-4; 8 bases align to TRBD1. The V gene's germline CDR1 is SGHVS and CDR2 FQNEAQ. The V segment lost 3 bases and the J segment 8 bases; nucleotides outside the gene matches: 8. This CDR3 is 15 amino acids long. CDR3 nucleotide sequence: TGTGCCAGCAGCTTTTCGGGACAGGTCGCCGAAAAACTGTTTTTT. Protein sequence: CASSFSGQVAEKLFF. The full variable domain, in which reference TRBV7-8 and TRBJ1-4 provide the parts outside the CDR3, is GAGVSQSPRYKVAKRGQDVALRCDPISGHVSLFWYQQALGQGPEFLTYFQNEAQLDKSGLPSDRFFAERPEGSVSTLKIQRTQQEDSAVYLCASSFSGQVAEKLFFGSGTQLSVL.

The J gene is TRBJ2-1, the V gene TRBV3-1 (or the pseudogene TRBV3-2); tentatively, D is TRBD2 (6 bases). The CDR3 totals 19 residues. Germline loops: CDR1 LGHDT, CDR2 YNNKEL (reference sequence). Trimming took off 0 bases at V and 4 bases at J, with 22 bases between the two ends. The CDR3 is CASSQDEGRRRGGYNEQFF. The CDR3 DNA reads TGTGCCAGCAGCCAAGATGAAGGACGGCGGAGGGGCGGATACAATGAGCAGTTCTTC.